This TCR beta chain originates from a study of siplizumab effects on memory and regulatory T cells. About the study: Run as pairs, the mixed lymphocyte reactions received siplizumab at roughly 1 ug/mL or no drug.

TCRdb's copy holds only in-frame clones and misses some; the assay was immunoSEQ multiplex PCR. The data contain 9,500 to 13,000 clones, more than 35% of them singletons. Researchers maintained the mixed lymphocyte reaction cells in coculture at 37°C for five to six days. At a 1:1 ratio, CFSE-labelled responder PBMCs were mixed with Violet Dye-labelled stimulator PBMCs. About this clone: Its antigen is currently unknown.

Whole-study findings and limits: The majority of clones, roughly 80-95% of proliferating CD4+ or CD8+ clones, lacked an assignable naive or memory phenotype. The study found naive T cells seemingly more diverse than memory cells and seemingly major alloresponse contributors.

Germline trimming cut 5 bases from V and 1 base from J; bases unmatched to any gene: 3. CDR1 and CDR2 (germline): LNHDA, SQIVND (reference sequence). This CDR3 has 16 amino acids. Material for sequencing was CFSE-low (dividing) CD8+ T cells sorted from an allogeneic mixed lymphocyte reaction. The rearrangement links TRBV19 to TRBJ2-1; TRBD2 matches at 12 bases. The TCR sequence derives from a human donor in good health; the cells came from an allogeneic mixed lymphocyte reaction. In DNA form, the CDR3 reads TGTGCCAGTAGTTTTACTAGCGGGGGGTCCTACAATGAGCAGTTCTTC. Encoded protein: CASSFTSGGSYNEQFF.